This T cell receptor (beta chain) was identified in a study of cytomegalovirus exposure and HLA in healthy donors (dated by TCRdb to 2016 to 2017). General notes on the study: According to an earlier analysis of 550 to 750 of the donors, about 179 million T cells yielded roughly 110 million unique TCR beta sequences and 276 Gb of sequence data. An early release covering roughly 600 HLA-typed donors comprised about 310 gigabases of sequencing data and approximately 80 million unique TCR sequences. Of the 300 to 450 genotyped donors, over 65% fell in the genetic ancestry cluster associated with self-reported Caucasian donors. The aim of the study was to test whether cataloging public T cell receptors could identify signatures of past pathogen exposure. The study used immunosequencing to profile the T cell repertoires of 670 or so subjects and linked those repertoires to cytomegalovirus serostatus. Besides the first cohort of around 700 subjects, a separate validation cohort made up of some 110 different subjects was used. High-throughput TCR immunosequencing, statistical association of individual TCRs with disease status, and machine learning were combined to predict cytomegalovirus infection status. A later analysis re-analyzed previously published TCR beta repertoires from roughly 690 donors and added high-resolution HLA genotyping to study TCR occurrence patterns. Rather than drawing on any new phenotypic data, the later analysis identified candidate immune exposures from TCR beta sequences and the way those sequences occurred across donors. To decide whether each TCR beta V gene segment behaved as functional or pseudogenic, an earlier analysis of approximately 600 of the donors relied on high-throughput TCR beta sequencing. Alongside the repertoire data, information on donor age, sex, ethnicity and CMV serostatus was compiled. In a later genetic analysis, genome-wide SNP genotypes for about three fifths of the roughly 670 donors were used, and that subset was treated as a discovery cohort. All discovery cohort repertoires had been generated on a single sequencing platform. HLA typing included class I and class II loci at four-digit resolution. Typing coverage differed by locus: A, B, C, DRB1 and DQB1 were typed in about 620-640 donors, DQA1 in approximately 520, DPA1 in around 600, and DPB1 in 472. About five DR-DQ haplotypes were treated as single units for association and clustering because of strong linkage in the cohort. Among 398 genotyped donors of the cohort, an average of approximately 240,000 unique TCR beta nucleotide sequences were sequenced per donor, roughly a sixth of them non-productive.

Measured from the cysteine to the phenylalanine, the CDR3 is 15 residues long. CDR3 DNA only is kept here, 45 bases in frame from base 1. Trimming takes 2 bases off V and 6 bases off J; junction bases not matched to a gene: 5. The germline V gene sets CDR1 to SGHRS and CDR2 to YFSETQ. Overall study outcomes, separate from this receptor: A few of the identified cytomegalovirus-associated TCR beta chains were confirmed in vitro to be specific for cytomegalovirus antigens. Immune exposure information for the cohort was limited to CMV serostatus. A later analysis reported that several top co-occurrence clusters appeared linked to parvovirus B19, influenza, CMV and Epstein-Barr virus. Broadly in line with IMGT annotations, most TCR beta V segments showed up in productive rearrangements about 90% or about 30% of the time in an earlier analysis of several hundred of the donors. Some IMGT-functional V segments, including TRBV6-2 and TRBV6-3, could not be distinguished by the 87-base-pair reads and were therefore excluded. A further reported finding was that TCR beta sequences accurately predicted the HLA-A and HLA-B alleles for most subjects in the first cohort. The earlier analysis of some 540 of the donors excluded 15 to 20 rarely observed V segments, including chromosome 9 orphons, because counts were too low. V-gene and J-gene trimming of TCR beta chains was associated with a missense DCLRE1C variant in a later genetic analysis, and the association was replicated in an independent cohort. The cohort was sequenced for TCR beta chains only, and without alpha or paired-chain data the features that could be detected were limited. Assigning TCR associations to individual alleles was difficult when HLA alleles, especially DR and DQ, strongly co-occurred. Correlated functional status among segregating V segments might be attributable to linkage disequilibrium, but an unknown experimental factor could not be ruled out. In a later analysis, TCR association rates were found to vary across HLA loci, with the most associated TCRs seen for DRB1 alleles and the fewest for HLA-C alleles. Most TCR sequences were observed very rarely across donors, whereas some public TCRs were present in many individuals. A later analysis associated 15,000 or so TCR beta sequences with specific HLA alleles at a false discovery rate of 0.05. A cluster of highly shared sequence variants was judged likely to represent a technical artifact of the sequencing pipeline. HLA typing was unavailable for some donors at each locus, so association tests used only the typed subset. In a later analysis, most CMV-associated TCR beta chains were found to appear HLA-restricted, with HLA associations seemingly driven largely by CMV exposure. The authors suggested that the approach could potentially be generalized to other disease states and immunological phenotypes. A later analysis found that HLA-associated TCR beta chains were more clonally expanded and had lower generation probabilities than equally common non-associated chains. The study gave a list of roughly 150 TCR beta chains associated with cytomegalovirus. In a later genetic analysis, fewer N-insertions in productive TCRs were reported among donors in an Asian-associated ancestry cluster than the roughly 700-donor mean. The classifier was reported to diagnose cytomegalovirus status with high specificity and sensitivity in both the original cohort and the validation cohort. Roughly uniform sequencing depth across donors was assumed in presence/absence analyses, although this assumption may not hold.

About this clone: It lacks a known antigen. No base quality values were provided; no much bigger clone lies one nucleotide off.

The library relied on the immunoSEQ multiplex PCR assay. A mixture of 60 forward primers for TCR Vbeta segments and 13 reverse primers for TCR Jbeta segments was used in the multiplex PCR. Amplification of the CDR3 region of rearranged TCR beta genes was performed with a multiplex PCR assay on genomic DNA. The Illumina HiSeq System was used to sequence the amplified TCR beta libraries as 87-base-pair reads. Regarding the original processing steps: In a later analysis, 80 million or so unique TCR beta chains were counted across the roughly 610 repertoires, and approximately 9.9 million of these chains were shared by at least two donors. Raw reads were error-corrected and collapsed into unique sequences with a nearest-neighbor algorithm that merged closely related sequences to remove PCR and sequencing errors. To assign V, D and J gene segments, CDR3 sequences were aligned to IMGT reference sequences. For a sequence to be retained, a match of at least six nucleotides was required to both a V gene segment and a J gene segment. Rearrangements were classified as productive when the CDR3 lacked stop codons and remained in frame with V and J, and all other rearrangements were classified as non-productive. CDR3 was defined by IMGT convention, running from the second conserved V-encoded cysteine to the conserved J-encoded phenylalanine. Sequences without an unambiguous match to a single V gene segment were excluded from the earlier analysis of 587 of the donors. An earlier analysis of under 750 of the donors called V segments functional above 56.7% productive rearrangements and segregating when the between-donor standard deviation exceeded 5%. A statistical classification framework was developed to diagnose cytomegalovirus status using the catalog of TCR beta chain sequences. In a later analysis, TCR nucleotide sequences were compared against IMGT/GENE-DB human TR gene sequences so that V and J genes could be assigned. Using the TCRdist pipeline, a later analysis assigned CDR3 sequences along with most-parsimonious VDJ recombination scenarios. In a later analysis, each TCR beta chain was defined by its CDR3 amino acid sequence together with its V-gene family, and reads lacking a unique V-gene family were excluded. In a later analysis, 450 to 600 highly shared, low-generation-probability nucleotide sequences were removed to address suspected cross-contamination and a sequencing artifact. A later analysis calculated a clonal expansion index for each public chain from normalized within-repertoire ranks of inferred template counts. In a later analysis, generation probabilities were computed using a VDJ recombination model fitted to out-of-frame rearrangements, and the results were checked against IGoR. In a later analysis, hypergeometric tests were used to score TCR-TCR, TCR-HLA and TCR-CMV co-occurrence, with a repertoire-size bias correction applied to TCR pairs. In a later analysis, false discovery rates were estimated by permuting HLA or CMV assignments 20 times. In a later analysis, co-occurring TCRs were grouped using DBSCAN, with TCRdist sequence similarity added in when clustering inside HLA-allele-positive subsets. Repertoires with fewer than 30,000 or more than 120,000 public chains, plus five repertoires with anomalous nucleotide sharing, were excluded from co-occurrence clustering. The table was pulled from immuneACCESS by TCRdb, which kept in-frame rearrangements only. Such tables lose some clones; where checked, under half of the loss comes from unresolved V genes, and the rest has no known cause. V and J calls and clone size follow that table, whereas D and trimming were derived from the DNA. This sample lists approximately 130,000 clones; around three fifths were detected once. The ten biggest clones cover roughly 2.5% of the sample.

The cohort consisted of approximately 670 healthy bone marrow donors. All cohort members were sampled while nominally healthy, although unrecorded immune exposures were likely present. The donor tested CMV seronegative, placing the donor among the approximately 400 seronegative members of the cohort. A peripheral blood sample was provided by each donor, and peripheral blood mononuclear cells were used for TCR beta sequencing. The Qiagen DNeasy Blood Extraction Kit was used to extract genomic DNA from the blood cell samples. Sequencing was carried out using PBMCs. This sequence was found in a woman between 35 and 50 years old in good health and CMV-seronegative. The V and J segments used are TRBV5-1 and TRBJ1-4, with 9 central nucleotides matching TRBD1. The sequence in DNA is TGCGCCAGCAGCTTCACAGGGGGCGCGGATGAAAAACTGTTTTTT. It encodes CASSFTGGADEKLFF.